The rows below give T cell receptor beta chains drawn from one sample of a study of neurological immune-mediated disorders. In TCRdb, the 5' RACE reads were re-called with MiXCR into one record per CDR3 protein. Here the sample spans tens of thousands of distinct CDR3 sequences, around 25% being singletons. What was sequenced was PBMCs. All receptors derive from a woman aged 70-85 years in good health. Both conserved end residues are part of each CDR3. Fields, in order: clone size, V gene, D gene, J gene, CDR3 DNA, CDR3 protein. D genes are given only for firm matches. The size of a clone is reported for some rows only, either as once, few or many, or as a class for expanded clones.

many	TRBV7-9	TRBD1	TRBJ1-1	TGTGCCAGCAGAACGACAGGGTACATGAACACTGAAGCTTTCTTT	CASRTTGYMNTEAFF
many	TRBV21-1	-	TRBJ2-7	TGTGCCAGCAAACTCTCCCCCCCGGACGGAAAGACCCGACGGAGTATCTGGGAGCAGTACTTC	CASKLSPPDGKTRRSIWEQYF
many	TRBV20-1	TRBD2	TRBJ2-1	TGCAGTGCTAGAGGAAATCTAGCGGGAGTCAATGAGCAGTTCTTC	CSARGNLAGVNEQFF
many	TRBV11-3	-	TRBJ2-1	TGTGCCAGCAGCCCCGGGGGGACAGAAGACAATGAGCAGTTCTTC	CASSPGGTEDNEQFF
-	TRBV28	TRBD2	TRBJ2-3	TGTGCCAGCGGTCACAGACTAGCGGGAGTGGGGGCAGATACGCAGTATTTT	CASGHRLAGVGADTQYF
few	TRBV18	-	TRBJ2-3	TGTGCCAGCTCACCCGTCAGCGCAGATACGCAGTATTTT	CASSPVSADTQYF
many	TRBV11-2	TRBD2	TRBJ2-5	TGTGCCAGCAGCCCGGCGGGAGGAAGAGAGACCCAGTACTTC	CASSPAGGRETQYF
many	TRBV12-3/TRBV12-4	-	TRBJ1-3	TGTGCCAGCAGTTTCGGAAACACCATATATTTT	CASSFGNTIYF
many	TRBV20-1	TRBD1	TRBJ1-6	TGCAGTGCTGAGGGCAGGGGACAGGGATCACCCCTCCACTTT	CSAEGRGQGSPLHF
-	TRBV5-1	-	TRBJ2-3	TGCGCCAGCAGCGGACAGAGCACAGATACGCAGTATTTT	CASSGQSTDTQYF
many	TRBV6-1	-	TRBJ2-3	TGTGCCAGTCTTTCATCACAGGGCTCAGATACGCAGTATTTT	CASLSSQGSDTQYF
many	TRBV5-5	-	TRBJ1-3	TGTGCCAGCAAGGCTTACTCTGGAAACACCATATATTTT	CASKAYSGNTIYF
-	TRBV4-2	TRBD1	TRBJ1-5	TGTGCCAGCAGCCAAGGGGCCGGGACAGACTATAGCAATCAGCCCCCGCATTTT	CASSQGAGTDYSNQPPHF
many	TRBV7-3	-	TRBJ2-3	TGTGCCAGCAGCTTAACCTACGCAGATACGCAGTATTTT	CASSLTYADTQYF
few	TRBV7-3	-	TRBJ2-2	TGTGCCAGCAGCTTTGGCCTCGGGACCGGGGAGCTGTTTTTT	CASSFGLGTGELFF
few	TRBV20-1	-	TRBJ2-5	TGCAGTGCTAGAGCGCCCAGGGAGACCCAGTACTTC	CSARAPRETQYF
many	TRBV5-1	TRBD2	TRBJ2-3	TGCGCCAGCAGTCGGAGCGGGAGGGCCTATGGAGATACGCAGTATTTT	CASSRSGRAYGDTQYF
many	TRBV3-1	-	TRBJ1-4	TGTGCCAGCAGCCACCCTGGGGTGCCCGGAGTTTTT	CASSHPGVPGVF
-	TRBV7-2	TRBD2	TRBJ2-3	TGTGCCAGCAGCTCAACAGGACTAGCGGGAGGGGCAACAGATACGCAGTATTTT	CASSSTGLAGGATDTQYF
many	TRBV6-2/TRBV6-3	TRBD2	TRBJ2-1	TGTGCCAGCACCCTACTAGCGGGGTCCTACAATGAGCAGTTCTTC	CASTLLAGSYNEQFF
-	TRBV5-1	-	TRBJ2-3	TGCGCCAGCAGCTTGAACCCACCCTTGACAGATACGCAGTATTTT	CASSLNPPLTDTQYF
-	TRBV7-7	-	TRBJ2-1	TGTGCCAGCAGCTTAGGACCAGAGGGGTTCAATGAGCAGTTCTTC	CASSLGPEGFNEQFF
many	TRBV6-2/TRBV6-3	TRBD2	TRBJ2-2	TGTGCCAGCAACCCGGGACTAGCGGGGACCGGGGAGCTGTTTTTT	CASNPGLAGTGELFF
-	TRBV27	-	TRBJ2-1	TGTGCCAGCAGTTGGGGCGACTCCTACAATGAGCAGTTCTTC	CASSWGDSYNEQFF
many	TRBV5-1	TRBD2	TRBJ2-1	TGCGCCAGCAGCTTGTCCCTAGCGGGAGTCTTGGATGAGCAGTTCTTC	CASSLSLAGVLDEQFF
few	TRBV29-1	-	TRBJ1-1	TGCAGCGTCACCACCGGGACCCTGAACACTGAAGCTTTCTTT	CSVTTGTLNTEAFF
many	TRBV5-1	TRBD1	TRBJ1-6	TGCGCCAGCAGCCCGCCCGGGGACAGGGGTATTTCACCCCTCCACTTT	CASSPPGDRGISPLHF
many	TRBV20-1	TRBD1	TRBJ2-7	TGCAGTGCTGGGGGAGGGACAGGGAAAAACGAGCAGTACTTC	CSAGGGTGKNEQYF
many	TRBV20-1	-	TRBJ1-1	TGCAGTGCTAGAGTGCGAACCCGACCGTTTACTGAAGCTTTCTTT	CSARVRTRPFTEAFF
many	TRBV5-1	TRBD1	TRBJ1-2	TGCGCCAGCAGCTTGGGGGGGACAGCCTTTAACTATGGCTACACCTTC	CASSLGGTAFNYGYTF
many	TRBV5-1	TRBD1	TRBJ1-5	TGCGCCAGCAGCCCGGACAGGGGGGGGGATCAGCCCCAGCATTTT	CASSPDRGGDQPQHF
many	TRBV3-1	TRBD2	TRBJ2-1	TGTGCCAGCAGCCTTCTCGGGAGGTTCAATGAGCAGTTCTTC	CASSLLGRFNEQFF
-	TRBV5-1	TRBD1	TRBJ1-5	TGCGCCAGCAGCCCCGGGACAGGTGGGTCCAGGCAGCCCCAGCATTTT	CASSPGTGGSRQPQHF
many	TRBV27	-	TRBJ1-5	TGTGCCAGCAGTCCTCGGGCGGGAAATCAGCCCCAGCATTTT	CASSPRAGNQPQHF
-	TRBV5-5	-	TRBJ1-1	TGTGCCGGCAGCTTGTCAGGGTGGGGCACTGAAGCTTTCTTT	CAGSLSGWGTEAFF
-	TRBV6-6	TRBD1	TRBJ2-5	TGTGCCAGCAGTTACCTGACAGGGAGAGAGACCCAGTACTTC	CASSYLTGRETQYF
many	TRBV7-2	-	TRBJ1-2	TGTGCCAGCAGCGCACAATCTGGGGAGGGAGGCTACACCTTC	CASSAQSGEGGYTF
many	TRBV7-9	TRBD2	TRBJ2-7	TGTGCCAGCAGCTTATTTGGGACTAGCCGTTCCTACGAGCAGTACTTC	CASSLFGTSRSYEQYF
many	TRBV9	TRBD1	TRBJ1-5	TGTGCCAGCAGCGTAGGTGGGGACAGCCGAAATCAGCCCCAGCATTTT	CASSVGGDSRNQPQHF
many	TRBV5-1	-	TRBJ2-2	TGCGCCAGCAGCTTGGCTGGGGGTTTGAACACCGGGGAGCTGTTTTTT	CASSLAGGLNTGELFF
many	TRBV7-8	-	TRBJ1-6	TGTGCCAGCAGCTTAGCGTCAGGGCACGGGGCTAATTCACCCCTCCACTTT	CASSLASGHGANSPLHF
few	TRBV7-2	TRBD1	TRBJ2-2	TGTGCCAGCAGCCCTGCGGGACAGGACACCGGGGAGCTGTTTTTT	CASSPAGQDTGELFF
large	TRBV7-9	TRBD2	TRBJ2-7	TGTGCCAGCAGCCCCCCTAGCGGGAGCTACGAGCAGTACTTC	CASSPPSGSYEQYF
few	TRBV20-1	TRBD2	TRBJ2-2	TGCAGTGCTAGCGGGGGGACCAACACCGGGGAGCTGTTTTTT	CSASGGTNTGELFF
many	TRBV7-2	-	TRBJ1-1	TGTGCCAGCAGCTTTGGGTCGAACACTGAAGCTTTCTTT	CASSFGSNTEAFF
once	TRBV18	-	TRBJ1-5	TGTGCCAGCTCACCCTCCGCGGGAAATCAGCCCCAGCATTTT	CASSPSAGNQPQHF
few	TRBV2	-	TRBJ1-2	TGTGCCAGCAGTGAAGCCGGACGGGGCTACACCTTC	CASSEAGRGYTF
many	TRBV5-6	-	TRBJ2-1	TGTGCCAGCAGCTCCTTCGCCGATGAGCAGTTCTTC	CASSSFADEQFF
many	TRBV6-5	TRBD1	TRBJ1-2	TGTGCCAGCAGGGACAGGGGTTATTATGGCTACACCTTC	CASRDRGYYGYTF
many	TRBV28	TRBD1	TRBJ1-5	TGTGCCAGCAGTTTACCTCTCGGACAGGGAGGCAATCAGCCCCAGCATTTT	CASSLPLGQGGNQPQHF
many	TRBV30	TRBD1	TRBJ1-6	TGTGCCTGGAGTGCAGGGGGAGTCGTTTCACCCCTCCACTTT	CAWSAGGVVSPLHF
-	TRBV20-1	TRBD2	TRBJ2-1	TGCAGTGCTACAGGGAGACGGTCTATCGGGAGGTATGAGCAGTTCTTT	CSATGRRSIGRYEQFF
many	TRBV20-1	TRBD2	TRBJ2-1	TGCAGTGCTAGTGAGGCTAGCGGGAGGGCGGGGGATGAGCAGTTCTTC	CSASEASGRAGDEQFF